In this sample, the clone carrying this T cell receptor (beta chain) turned up a few times. The sample comes from a study of regulatory T cells in long-lasting Graves disease. The V end was cut by 4 bases, the J end by 10 bases, with 14 bases between. Germline values: CDR1 SQVTM, CDR2 ANQGSEA. The CDR3 has 12 amino acids. As for time point: newly diagnosed GD, antithyroid drugs for less than 3 months. PBMC RNA was the source of the TCR library. Both iRepertoire HTBI primers and Arm-PCR of CDR3 regions were used to build the TCR beta libraries. TCRdb re-called the multiplex PCR reads with MiXCR, one entry per CDR3 protein. This sample yields some 450,000 distinct CDR3 sequences, of which about a sixth are seen a single time; around 11% belongs to the top ten. These same data were also listed under a study on T cells in Graves' hyperthyroidism and ophthalmopathy. From that paper: Uncontrolled infection, other autoimmune disease, pregnancy or lactation disqualified patients from enrolment. Clinical symptoms, serum thyroxine, TRAb, thyroid ultrasound and orbital computed tomography informed diagnoses. The primer set for the first-round RT-PCR of the TCR CDR3 was HTBI.

Sequences were derived from peripheral blood mononuclear cells (PBMCs), sampled at new diagnosis, from a patient treated with antithyroid drugs. This chain uses TRBV29-1 with TRBJ2-1; D may match TRBD1 or TRBD2 (5 bases each). This receptor was obtained from a woman aged 30 to 39 with Graves disease. For the CDR3, the DNA is TGCAGCGTTGGGGGCGCGTCGGGGGAGCAGTTCTTC. As protein: CSVGGASGEQFF.